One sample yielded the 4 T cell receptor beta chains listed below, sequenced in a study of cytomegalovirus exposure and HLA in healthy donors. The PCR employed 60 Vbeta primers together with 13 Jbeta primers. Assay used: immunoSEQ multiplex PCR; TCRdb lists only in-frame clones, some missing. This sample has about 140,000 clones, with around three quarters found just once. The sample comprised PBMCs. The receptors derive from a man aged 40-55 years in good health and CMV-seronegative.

CDR3 protein: CASSPRDRGDEKLFF. The CDR3 DNA follows: TGTGCCAGCAGCCCTCGGGACAGGGGTGATGAAAAACTGTTTTTT. The rearrangement links TRBV11-2 to TRBJ1-4; TRBD1 matches 10 bases. The trim removed 5 bases at V and 6 bases at J, leaving 6 bases unmatched. The CDR3 contains 15 residues. Germline assignment: CDR1 SGHAT and CDR2 FQNNGV. Full variable domain (outside the CDR3, taken from reference TRBV11-2 and TRBJ1-4): EAGVAQSPRYKIIEKRQSVAFWCNPISGHATLYWYQQILGQGPKLLIQFQNNGVVDDSQLPKDRFSAERLKGVDSTLKIQPAKLEDSAVYLCASSPRDRGDEKLFFGSGTQLSVL.

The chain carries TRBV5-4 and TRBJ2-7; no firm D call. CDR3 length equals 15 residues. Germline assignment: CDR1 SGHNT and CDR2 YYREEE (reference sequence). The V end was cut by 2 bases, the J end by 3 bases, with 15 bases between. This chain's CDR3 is CASSFPQDSYYEQYF. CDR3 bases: TGTGCCAGCAGCTTCCCTCAGGATTCCTACTACGAGCAGTACTTC. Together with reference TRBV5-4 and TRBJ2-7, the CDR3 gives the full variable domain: ETGVTQSPTHLIKTRGQQVTLRCSSQSGHNTVSWYQQALGQGPQFIFQYYREEENGRGNFPPRFSGLQFPNYSSELNVNALELDDSALYLCASSFPQDSYYEQYFGPGTRLTVT.

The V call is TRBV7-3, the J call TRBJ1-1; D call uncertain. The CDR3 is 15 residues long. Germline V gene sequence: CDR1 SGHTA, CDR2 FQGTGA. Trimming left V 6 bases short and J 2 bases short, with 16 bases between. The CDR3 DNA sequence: TGTGCCAGCAGTAGTACAGAGCTAAGAAACACTGAAGCTTTCTTT. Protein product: CASSSTELRNTEAFF. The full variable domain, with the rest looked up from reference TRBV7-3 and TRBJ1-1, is GAGVSQTPSNKVTEKGKYVELRCDPISGHTALYWYRQSLGQGPEFLIYFQGTGAADDSGLPNDRFFAVRPEGSVSTLKIQRTERGDSAVYLCASSSTELRNTEAFFGQGTRLTVV.

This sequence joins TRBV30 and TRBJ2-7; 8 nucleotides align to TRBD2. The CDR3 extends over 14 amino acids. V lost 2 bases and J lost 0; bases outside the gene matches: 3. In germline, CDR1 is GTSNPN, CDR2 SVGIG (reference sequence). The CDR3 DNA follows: TGTGCCTGGAGTTTTAGCGGGAACTCCTACGAGCAGTACTTC. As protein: CAWSFSGNSYEQYF. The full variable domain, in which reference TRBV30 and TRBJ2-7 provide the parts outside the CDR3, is SQTIHQWPATLVQPVGSPLSLECTVEGTSNPNLYWYRQAAGRGLQLLFYSVGIGQISSEVPQNLSASRPQDRQFILSSKKLLLSDSGFYLCAWSFSGNSYEQYFGPGTRLTVT.